The sample holds one count of the clone carrying this TCR beta chain. This CDR3 contains 14 residues. After removal of 3 bases from V and 7 bases from J, the junction contained 2 bases not matched to a gene. Germline V CDR1 and CDR2: KGHSH, LQKENI. These data come from a study of blood T cell repertoires in COVID-19. Study background: Researchers got acute and convalescent COVID-19 samples from the United States, Italy and Spain. T cells, B-cell-depleted T cells, or PBMCs provided the cDNA or gDNA that served as material.

Methods used by the authors: Estimation of nucleated cell counts relied on the amplification of reference gene primers. Data came from immunoSEQ multiplex PCR; TCRdb stores just in-frame clones and leaves some out. That table supplies the V and J calls and clone size; D and trimming were determined from the DNA. The table includes some 140,000 clones, around 80% detected once. Material: peripheral blood. The clonotype comes from a human donor in a cohort sampled during active COVID-19. The rearrangement links TRBV18 to TRBJ1-4; TRBD1 agrees at 10 bases. The CDR3 loop is CASSPTGGGEKLFF. Written as DNA, the CDR3 is TGTGCCAGCTCACCGACAGGGGGCGGTGAAAAACTGTTTTTT.